Listed below are T cell receptor beta chains from one sample, sequenced in a study of radiotherapy plus CTLA-4 blockade in lung cancer. The repertoire was sequenced with immunoSEQ multiplex PCR; TCRdb's copy has only in-frame clones and lacks some. The table has just under 45,000 clones, roughly 64% seen once. Sample: peripheral blood, taken from a patient treated with radiotherapy plus ipilimumab. These TCRs come from a human donor with non-small cell lung cancer who had a partial response to radiotherapy plus ipilimumab. Both conserved end residues are part of each CDR3.

v_gene	CDR3aa
TRBV6-1	CASAPYVTGYGYTF
TRBV2	CASLRGLNQPQHF
TRBV15	CATSRVASGRGEQFF
TRBV18	CASTRGGRTYNEQFF
TRBV10-1	CASSDGLAGGGPDTQYF
TRBV6-1	CAILDRGLFNIQYF
TRBV5-1	CASSLVPQSTDTQYF
TRBV19	CASRGKGARAEAFF
TRBV27	CASSTGYGSYEQYF
TRBV15	CATSRRDRGWYGYTF
TRBV2	CASIPTSGGGGELFF
TRBV6-5	CASSYIPVNYEQYF
TRBV27	CASSRVVRGRTEAFF
TRBV7-9	CASSKEGGPWGEQYF
TRBV6-5	CASSTPGQLHYEQYF
TRBV5-1	CASSLVTGGALYGYTF
TRBV27	CASSLQLQGGDDEQYF
TRBV7-9	CASSLSGQGGEQYF
TRBV7-8	CASSLDRGYEKLFF
TRBV7-2	CASSLLGDSYEQYF
TRBV29-1	CSFRGVLYGYTF
TRBV9	CASSVQGAVKEPQHF
TRBV2	CASRAGLAVSYEQYF
TRBV7-2	CASSQKRGGTDTQYF
TRBV19	CASSSMDRGNTGELFF
TRBV7-8	CASSYSGTSGRGQETQYF
TRBV5-6	CASSTRLGSNEQFF
TRBV7-2	CASSPTSGSYNTGELFF
TRBV4-3	CASSQEGQGARGANVLTF
TRBV19	CASRRQGSNPTEAFF
TRBV4-3	CASSQDREGLGAQHF
TRBV5-1	CASSLVGTNNEQFF
TRBV7-2	CASSPGVGNQPQHF
TRBV6-1	CASSTDSISEELFF
TRBV7-9	CASSQQGQGNYGYTF
TRBV19	CATQQGAANTEAFF